The clone carrying this T cell receptor beta chain was observed a single time. The antigen is undetermined. These data are taken from a study of graft-versus-host responses after intestinal transplantation. Whole-study context: All recipients were transplanted with multivisceral, liver-intestinal, or isolated intestinal grafts. Recipients across the board were started on anti-thymocyte globulin induction, then kept on tacrolimus and steroids for approximately three years. Notes on the study in general: Clonal ratios of graft-versus-host to host-versus-graft in allografts were high for patients exhibiting graft-donor T cell macrochimerism. Detected in recipient marrow were GvH clones, some of which were first observed in ileum or blood.

CDR1 and CDR2 (germline): SNHLY, FYNNEI. V shed 3 bases and J shed 5 bases, with 15 bases lying between them. The length of the CDR3 is 15 residues. Sequencing was performed with immunoSEQ multiplex PCR; in TCRdb, only in-frame clones are kept and a portion is missing. Counted here are about 70,000 clones, 85% to 90% occurring once; the ten biggest clones make up about 4%. The material sequenced was unstimulated CD8+ T cells sorted from spleen or lymph node cells, taken before transplant. The clonotype originates from a human donor who was the organ donor for an intestinal transplant. The V and J genes are TRBV2 and TRBJ2-3, with D possibly being TRBD1 (6 bases). The chain's CDR3 is CASSESLGGIDTQYF. CDR3 in DNA: TGTGCCAGCAGTGAGAGTTTAGGGGGAATAGATACGCAGTATTTT. Using reference TRBV2 and TRBJ2-3 for the parts outside the CDR3, the full variable domain is EPEVTQTPSHQVTQMGQEVILRCVPISNHLYFYWYRQILGQKVEFLVSFYNNEISEKSEIFDDQFSVERPDGSNFTLKIRSTKLEDSAMYFCASSESLGGIDTQYFGPGTRLTVL.